Following are 14 T cell receptor beta chains from one sample sequenced in a study of cytomegalovirus exposure and HLA in healthy donors. A multiplex PCR was run with 60 Vbeta primers and 13 Jbeta primers. Some clones are missing from TCRdb's copy, which holds only in-frame ones; the method was immunoSEQ multiplex PCR. The sample's table shows about 200,000 clones. Sequencing was done on a sample of PBMCs. Receptor source: a boy aged 5 to 17 in good health and CMV-seronegative.

The chain joins TRBV5-4 to TRBJ2-7; possible D gene TRBD2, 5 bases. Germline-derived CDR1 and CDR2 are SGHNT and YYREEE (reference sequence). The CDR3 length is 15 residues. V was trimmed by 4 bases and J by 3 bases, leaving 17 bases between them. CDR3 DNA: TGTGCCAGCAGCATCCGCCGGGGTTCCGGCTACGAGCAGTACTTC. Protein product: CASSIRRGSGYEQYF.

The rearrangement uses TRBV4-2 and TRBJ1-2; D remains ambiguous. Per germline, CDR1 LGHNA and CDR2 YNFKEQ. Trimming took off 0 bases at V and 3 bases at J, with 11 bases between the two ends. The CDR3 runs to 15 residues. CDR3 region: CASSQDNERYYGYTF. The CDR3 nucleotides read TGTGCCAGCAGCCAAGATAATGAGAGATACTATGGCTACACCTTC.

For the CDR3, the DNA is TGTGCCTGGGGTAGCGGGGTTGAAGATACGCAGTATTTT. Its protein is CAWGSGVEDTQYF. This rearrangement joins TRBV30 to TRBJ2-3; 8 bases are a match to TRBD2. The CDR3 covers 13 residues. Germline V gene data show CDR1 as GTSNPN and CDR2 as SVGIG (reference sequence). Unmatched junction bases numbered 6, after V lost 5 bases and J lost 5 bases.

This rearrangement joins TRBV27 to TRBJ1-4; D remains ambiguous. Looked up from germline, CDR1 is MNHEY and CDR2 is SMNVEV (reference sequence). V was shortened by 6 bases and J by 10 bases, with 9 bases between the two germline ends. CDR3 length: 11 amino acids. CDR3 bases: TGTGCCAGCAGGCAGGATGGAAAACTGTTTTTT. This translates into CASRQDGKLFF.

The rearrangement joins TRBV7-2 to TRBJ1-4; 10 nucleotides line up with TRBD1. The trim removed 3 bases at V and 10 bases at J, leaving 8 bases unmatched. Germline V gene data show CDR1 as SGHTA and CDR2 as FQGNSA. The CDR3 is made up of 15 amino acids. In DNA form, the CDR3 reads TGTGCCAGCAGCTTTCCGGGACAGGGGATGGGAAAACTGTTTTTT. Translated: CASSFPGQGMGKLFF.

This rearrangement joins TRBV5-1 to TRBJ2-1; 15 bases map to TRBD2. CDR1 is SGHRS, CDR2 YFSETQ, per germline. The CDR3 runs 14 residues. V trimming: 2 bases; J trimming: 15 bases; junction bases outside the gene matches: 6. CDR3 coding DNA: TGCGCCAGCAGCTTCGGGACTAGCGGGGGGCGGCGGTTCTTC. Its protein product is CASSFGTSGGRRFF.

This chain joins TRBV28 and TRBJ1-5; a possible D gene is TRBD1 (6 bases). V was clipped by 4 bases and J by 7 bases, with 11 bases between them. The CDR3 has 13 residues. Germline V gene lookup returns CDR1 MDHEN and CDR2 SYDVKM. DNA of the CDR3: TGTGCCAGCAGTTCAGGGGTGGGCCAGCCCCAGCATTTT. Translation: CASSSGVGQPQHF. Filled out from reference TRBV28 and TRBJ1-5, the complete variable domain reads DVKVTQSSRYLVKRTGEKVFLECVQDMDHENMFWYRQDPGLGLRLIYFSYDVKMKEKGDIPEGYSVSREKKERFSLILESASTNQTSMYLCASSSGVGQPQHFGDGTRLSIL.

J is TRBJ2-1 and V is TRBV6-5; D may be TRBD1 (6 bases). CDR1 and CDR2 (germline): MNHEY, SVGAGI. Trimming cost V 7 bases and J 3 bases, with 16 bases left between them. This CDR3 is 15 amino acids long. The CDR3 nucleotides are TGTGCCAGCATGGGGGCGAATGTGGGCTACAATGAGCAGTTCTTC. Translating it yields CASMGANVGYNEQFF.

This chain uses TRBV2 with TRBJ1-2; 10 nucleotides match TRBD1. Germline V CDR1 and CDR2: SNHLY, FYNNEI. J gave up 8 bases and V 4 bases, and 7 bases lay outside the gene matches. The CDR3 has 14 amino acids. The CDR3, as DNA: TGTGCCAGCAGTGCCGGGACAGGGGCGGGAGGCTACACCTTC. It codes for CASSAGTGAGGYTF.

The chain employs TRBV7-8 and TRBJ1-5, with TRBD1 matching 8 bases. The germline CDR1 and CDR2 sequences are SGHVS and FQNEAQ. This CDR3 comprises 15 residues. V gave up 4 bases and J gave up 4 bases; unmatched junction bases: 6. CDR3 DNA: TGTGCCAGCAGCTCAGGACAGGGTGGGAATCAGCCCCAGCATTTT. Its protein is CASSSGQGGNQPQHF.

CDR3 amino acids: CASSSIGVDTQYF. The CDR3 DNA follows: TGTGCCAGCAGCTCCATAGGGGTAGATACGCAGTATTTT. This rearrangement joins TRBV7-7 to TRBJ2-3; D is perhaps TRBD1 (5 bases). The germline V gene has CDR1 SSHAT and CDR2 FNYEAQ (reference sequence). This CDR3 contains 13 residues. V was pared by 4 bases and J by 5 bases, with 10 bases between.

V is TRBV19 and J is TRBJ1-4; 7 nucleotides match TRBD1. Unmatched junction bases numbered 5, after V lost 7 bases and J lost 6 bases. In germline, CDR1 is LNHDA, CDR2 SQIVND (reference sequence). The CDR3 sequence is 13 residues long. The CDR3 loop reads CASNLGQYEKLFF. CDR3 bases: TGTGCCAGTAATCTGGGACAGTATGAAAAACTGTTTTTT.

The V and J genes are TRBV5-6 and TRBJ2-2, with a tentative D call TRBD1 (5 bases). CDR1 SGHDT and CDR2 YYEEEE come from the germline V gene. The CDR3 sequence is 18 residues long. V was trimmed by 7 bases and J by 0 bases, leaving 22 bases between them. The DNA of the CDR3 is TGTGCCAGCTTTGCCTTGGGTGGCAGGGCGGCGAACACCGGGGAGCTGTTTTTT. This gives the protein CASFALGGRAANTGELFF. The whole variable domain, filled in from reference TRBV5-6 and TRBJ2-2, reads DAGVTQSPTHLIKTRGQQVTLRCSPKSGHDTVSWYQQALGQGPQFIFQYYEEEERQRGNFPDRFSGHQFPNYSSELNVNALLLGDSALYLCASFALGGRAANTGELFFGEGSRLTVL.

V usage is TRBV27 and J usage is TRBJ2-3, with 8 bases fitting TRBD2. With 3 bases clipped from V and 6 bases from J, the junction kept 11 bases outside the gene matches. Germline CDR1 and CDR2: MNHEY and SMNVEV (reference sequence). The CDR3 has 16 residues. The CDR3 is CASSFLAGGHQDTQYF. CDR3 nucleotides: TGTGCCAGCAGTTTCTTGGCGGGGGGACACCAGGATACGCAGTATTTT.